This passage covers 21 T cell receptor beta chains from one sample sequenced in a study of cytomegalovirus exposure and HLA in healthy donors. The PCR used 60 Vbeta and 13 Jbeta primers. TCRdb's table, derived via immunoSEQ multiplex PCR, lists solely in-frame clones and lacks some. The table has some 190,000 clones, over 70% seen once. Sequencing input: PBMCs. These receptors were collected from a woman aged 25 to 39 in good health and CMV-seropositive.

This clone was seen a few times. A read error may produce the germline difference seen at one junction end. The chain is built from TRBV2 and TRBJ2-7; 7 nucleotides line up with TRBD1. This CDR3 is built from 12 residues. From germline, CDR1 is SNHLY and CDR2 FYNNEI. In DNA, the CDR3 is TGTGCCGGCAGGGGACAGACCTACGAGCAGTACTTC. It is translated as CAGRGQTYEQYF.

The rearrangement uses TRBV11-2 and TRBJ2-1; D is unresolved. Germline lookup yields CDR1 SGHAT and CDR2 FQNNGV. Trimming stripped 2 bases from V and 10 bases from J, with 15 bases between. The CDR3 sequence is 14 residues long. The CDR3 loop reads CASSLLSRSNEQFF. The CDR3, as DNA: TGTGCCAGCAGCTTACTTTCTAGGTCTAACGAGCAGTTCTTC.

This sequence joins TRBV28 and TRBJ1-4; maybe TRBD1 (6 bases). This CDR3 is 15 amino acids long. The V and J ends lost 8 bases and 2 bases respectively, with 15 bases between them. Germline values: CDR1 MDHEN, CDR2 SYDVKM. The DNA of the CDR3 is TGTGCCAGCCTACCGTGGACAGCTACTAATGAAAAACTGTTTTTT. Residues: CASLPWTATNEKLFF.

The V and J genes are TRBV19 and TRBJ1-5; no definite D call. Between the trimmed V and J ends, which lost 4 bases and 0 bases, there was a span of 19 bases. The germline V gene has CDR1 LNHDA and CDR2 SQIVND (reference sequence). The CDR3 is made up of 18 amino acids. CDR3 sequence: CASSKFGGKINSNQPQHF. The CDR3 DNA sequence: TGTGCCAGTAGTAAATTCGGCGGGAAGATTAATAGCAATCAGCCCCAGCATTTT.

V gene TRBV5-1 combines with J gene TRBJ1-4; TRBD1 agrees at 10 bases. The V segment lost 4 bases and the J segment 8 bases; nucleotides outside the gene matches: 8. CDR1 SGHRS and CDR2 YFSETQ come from the germline V gene. The CDR3 has 15 amino acids. The CDR3 DNA reads as TGCGCCAGCAGCCCGCTGGGGGACAGGGGAGAAAAACTGTTTTTT. It specifies CASSPLGDRGEKLFF.

The V and J genes are TRBV5-4 and TRBJ2-7; no clear D gene. The CDR3 has 15 amino acids. The germline CDR1 and CDR2 sequences are SGHNT and YYREEE (reference sequence). V lost 3 bases and J lost 3, with 16 bases in between. The CDR3 here is CASSSTERLSYEQYF. The CDR3 DNA reads TGTGCCAGCAGCTCAACGGAGCGACTTAGCTACGAGCAGTACTTC.

J is TRBJ2-5 and V is TRBV28; a possible D gene is TRBD2 (6 bases). The DNA end is more similar to TRBJ2-7, so the J call may be wrong. Germline V CDR1 and CDR2: MDHEN, SYDVKM. The CDR3 extends over 13 amino acids. CDR3 loop: CATREASSYEQYF. The CDR3 DNA reads TGTGCCACCAGGGAGGCGAGCTCCTACGAGCAGTACTTC.

The rearrangement uses TRBV28 and TRBJ1-2, with D possibly being TRBD1 (5 bases). This CDR3 contains 13 residues. Trimming cost V 3 bases and J 8 bases, with 13 bases left between them. Germline V gene lookup returns CDR1 MDHEN and CDR2 SYDVKM. CDR3 protein: CASSLSGGEGYTF. DNA of the CDR3: TGTGCCAGCAGTTTGTCGGGGGGGGAAGGCTACACCTTC.

This rearrangement joins TRBV28 to TRBJ1-2, with D uncertain. Germline values: CDR1 MDHEN, CDR2 SYDVKM. Trimming pared 2 bases from V and 8 bases from J, leaving 6 bases between. The CDR3 consists of 11 residues. This CDR3 reads CASSLGVGYTF. CDR3 nucleotide sequence: TGTGCCAGCAGTTTAGGAGTCGGCTACACCTTC.

The chain employs TRBV18 and TRBJ2-2, with TRBD2 matching 9 bases. The germline gives CDR1 KGHSH, CDR2 LQKENI. The V gene end was trimmed by 3 bases and the J gene end by 1 base; junction bases not matched to a gene: 6. This CDR3 spans 17 amino acids. The CDR3 sequence is CASSPTSGSGNTGELFF. CDR3 bases: TGTGCCAGCTCACCGACTAGCGGAAGTGGGAACACCGGGGAGCTGTTTTTT.

This clone was counted only a few times. The V call is TRBV28, the J call TRBJ2-3; TRBD2 is a possible D gene (6 bases). The germline V gene has CDR1 MDHEN and CDR2 SYDVKM. V was shortened by 8 bases and J by 3 bases, with 21 bases between the two germline ends. This CDR3 is built from 16 residues. CDR3 in DNA: TGTGCCAGCGTCCTGATCGGGAGTGGGGGTACAGATACGCAGTATTTT. Amino acids: CASVLIGSGGTDTQYF.

The chain is built from TRBV6-6 and TRBJ1-1; unclear D gene. Trimming took 8 bases from V and 6 from J, leaving 19 bases between them. The CDR3 is 14 amino acids. Germline CDR1 is MNHNY and CDR2 is SVGAGI (reference sequence). The CDR3 is CASATLGGFAEAFF. The CDR3 region has the DNA TGTGCCAGCGCCACTCTCGGAGGATTCGCTGAAGCTTTCTTT.

This rearrangement joins TRBV27 to TRBJ2-7, with no clear D. Germline CDR1 and CDR2: MNHEY and SMNVEV (reference sequence). V was trimmed by 2 bases and J by 0 bases, leaving 8 bases between them. The CDR3 totals 14 residues. CDR3 sequence: CASSLLPSSYEQYF. In DNA form, the CDR3 reads TGTGCCAGCAGTTTACTCCCCTCCTCCTACGAGCAGTACTTC.

V gene TRBV11-2 combines with J gene TRBJ2-7; 11 nucleotides match TRBD2. CDR1 is SGHAT and CDR2 is FQNNGV in the germline V gene. The CDR3 is made up of 15 amino acids. V was pared by 5 bases and J by 7 bases, with 10 bases of the junction left unmatched. The CDR3 sequence is CASSGFSGRAWEQYF. The CDR3 DNA follows: TGTGCCAGCAGCGGCTTTAGCGGGAGGGCCTGGGAGCAGTACTTC.

This clone appeared once. The chain is built from TRBV4-1 and TRBJ2-3; D might be TRBD1 (5 bases). Germline V gene sequence: CDR1 MGHRA, CDR2 YSYEKL. The CDR3 spans 17 residues. V dropped 2 bases and J dropped 2 bases, with 17 bases sitting between them. CDR3: CASSQINRGSYTDTQYF. The CDR3 nucleotides are TGCGCCAGCAGCCAAATAAATAGGGGAAGTTACACAGATACGCAGTATTTT.

This rearrangement joins TRBV7-9 to TRBJ2-7; TRBD2 might be the D (6 bases). In germline, CDR1 is SEHNR, CDR2 FQNEAQ (reference sequence). The CDR3 is 15 amino acids. V dropped 2 bases and J dropped 5 bases, with 16 bases sitting between them. The CDR3, as DNA: TGTGCCAGCAGCTTAAGTCAGCGGGTCGCCCACGAGCAGTACTTC. It encodes CASSLSQRVAHEQYF. The full variable domain, its missing parts supplied by reference TRBV7-9 and TRBJ2-7, is DTGVSQNPRHKITKRGQNVTFRCDPISEHNRLYWYRQTLGQGPEFLTYFQNEAQLEKSRLLSDRFSAERPKGSFSTLEIQRTEQGDSAMYLCASSLSQRVAHEQYFGPGTRLTVT.

The gene calls are TRBV28 and TRBJ2-5; D might be TRBD1 (5 bases). Judging by the DNA end, TRBJ2-7 fits better; the J call may be wrong. CDR1 and CDR2 (germline): MDHEN, SYDVKM. This CDR3 is built from 13 residues. DNA of the CDR3: TGTGCCAGCACTTTTAGGGGTATCTACGAGCAGTACTTC. It translates to CASTFRGIYEQYF.

CDR3 sequence: CASRPGLAGERQYF. The CDR3 DNA is TGTGCCAGCAGGCCGGGACTAGCGGGAGAAAGGCAGTACTTC. The chain joins TRBV2 to TRBJ2-7; TRBD2 agrees at 14 bases. The CDR3 runs 14 residues. Germline V gene data show CDR1 as SNHLY and CDR2 as FYNNEI. V lost 6 bases, J lost 9 bases, and 7 bases stayed unmatched.

Here the CDR3 reads CASRQTTVNTEAFF. The CDR3 coding sequence is TGTGCCAGCAGACAAACAACCGTGAACACTGAAGCTTTCTTT. This chain links TRBV25-1 with TRBJ1-1; the D is unclear. Germline CDR1 reads MGHDK; CDR2 reads SYGVNS. The CDR3 totals 14 residues. The V and J ends lost 6 bases and 0 bases respectively, with 11 bases between them.

This sequence joins TRBV25-1 and TRBJ1-2; D is perhaps TRBD1 (5 bases). The germline gives CDR1 MGHDK, CDR2 SYGVNS. Trimming stripped 2 bases from V and 5 bases from J, with 6 bases between. The CDR3 sequence is 12 residues long. The CDR3 DNA is TGTGCCAGCAGTGAACAGGGATATGGCTACACCTTC. Amino acid sequence: CASSEQGYGYTF.

The chain has TRBV7-9 and TRBJ1-2; D not certain. This CDR3 contains 12 residues. Germline CDR1 SEHNR, CDR2 FQNEAQ (reference sequence). V was trimmed by 4 bases and J by 4 bases, leaving 7 bases between them. The CDR3 sequence is CASSSNTYGYTF. The CDR3 nucleotides read TGTGCCAGCAGCTCCAACACCTATGGCTACACCTTC. The complete variable domain, with remaining parts taken from reference TRBV7-9 and TRBJ1-2, reads DTGVSQNPRHKITKRGQNVTFRCDPISEHNRLYWYRQTLGQGPEFLTYFQNEAQLEKSRLLSDRFSAERPKGSFSTLEIQRTEQGDSAMYLCASSSNTYGYTFGSGTRLTVV.